This T cell receptor (beta chain) was captured in a study of long-term antiretroviral therapy in people with HIV. The authors ran the immunoSEQ assay, v3.0, at survey level. TCRdb's table, derived via immunoSEQ multiplex PCR, lists solely in-frame clones and lacks some. The sample carries roughly 14,000 clones, roughly three quarters recorded once. This CDR3 is 13 amino acids long. Per the germline V gene, CDR1 is MNHEY and CDR2 is SVGAGI. Trimming took 6 bases from V and 2 from J, leaving 7 bases between them. This sequence was found in a man aged 40-55 years with HIV. The input for sequencing was unsorted PBMCs, taken 3.1 years after starting antiretroviral therapy. V and J are TRBV6-5 and TRBJ2-2; D remains ambiguous. CDR3 sequence reads: CASSQYNTGELFF. The CDR3 DNA sequence: TGTGCCAGCAGCCAGTACAACACCGGGGAGCTGTTTTTT.